This is a list of T cell receptor beta chains from one sample in a study of OX40 agonist ivuxolimab in advanced cancers. Generated by immunoSEQ multiplex PCR, the TCRdb table keeps only in-frame clones and is missing some. The profile shows about 60,000 clones, 81% of them singletons. This material consisted of CD4+ or CD8+ T cells sorted from blood, taken in a trial of the OX40 agonist ivuxolimab. All receptors derive from an adult with an advanced solid tumor such as melanoma, head and neck, liver or kidney cancer. Both conserved end residues are trimmed from each CDR3. Size is stated for part of the rows, as once, few or many counts, or as a class when the clone is expanded.

v_call,clone_size,j_call,cdr3_aa
TRBV30,.,TRBJ1-2,AWGRDRPYGYT
TRBV9,once,TRBJ2-7,ASSVVRTGRSYEQY
TRBV15,.,TRBJ1-1,ATRGKGLGTEAF
TRBV7-9,.,TRBJ1-2,ASSFRQGASYT
TRBV5-1,.,TRBJ1-1,ASSGRDINTEAF
TRBV7-9,.,TRBJ1-4,ASSLGQGAFNEKLF
TRBV19,.,TRBJ1-6,ATRFDNSPLH
TRBV27,few,TRBJ1-5,ASSFWGRNQPQH
TRBV7-2,.,TRBJ2-5,ASSLGARETQY
TRBV7-3,few,TRBJ2-2,ASSLLTSLANTGELF
TRBV5-4,few,TRBJ1-5,ASSLAGRGEH
TRBV30,.,TRBJ1-4,AWSNRETNEKLF
TRBV10-3,.,TRBJ1-5,AISALTGPQH
TRBV2,.,TRBJ1-1,ASSGQGWFVNTEAF
TRBV15,.,TRBJ2-3,ATSRDLTGTQY
TRBV21-1,.,TRBJ2-1,ASSPRTSGGMAYNEQF
TRBV30,.,TRBJ2-1,AWRYLRQQKNEQF
TRBV30,few,TRBJ2-5,AWSRGQETQY
TRBV11-1,.,TRBJ1-5,ASSLGSGSNQPQH
TRBV11-3,.,TRBJ2-1,ASSLFGSGDEQF
TRBV30,.,TRBJ2-7,AWSVGGDSYEQY
TRBV27,.,TRBJ1-5,ASSLVGANQPQH
TRBV18,.,TRBJ2-7,ASSPHRGDYEQY
TRBV19,.,TRBJ2-1,ASSLQGRLNEQF
TRBV7-6,.,TRBJ2-3,ASSRTRAGDTQY
TRBV2,once,TRBJ1-1,ASSRTGGITEAF
TRBV15,.,TRBJ2-5,ATSRGEGETQY
TRBV5-1,once,TRBJ2-6,ASSFFGDRSLSGANVLT
TRBV6-6,.,TRBJ2-1,ASRTDYNEQF
TRBV2,medium-sized,TRBJ2-3,ASSARLQGSFGDTQY
TRBV6-1,.,TRBJ2-5,ASKVSAGAETQY
TRBV6-1,.,TRBJ2-5,ASSVAWETQY
TRBV5-1,once,TRBJ2-6,ASSGQGSVAGGANVLT
TRBV2,.,TRBJ2-1,ASSATAAPQF
TRBV14,.,TRBJ2-7,ASSRTGGPYEQY
TRBV5-4,.,TRBJ2-2,ASSLGSGGPTGELF
TRBV11-2,.,TRBJ1-1,ASSLLPGMNTEAF
TRBV6-1,.,TRBJ2-6,ASSDISGANVLT
TRBV7-2,.,TRBJ2-4,ASSSSRGSGKNIQY
TRBV7-2,once,TRBJ2-3,ASSLQRAPLY
TRBV10-2,.,TRBJ1-1,ASSDGGGAF
TRBV5-1,.,TRBJ2-7,ASSLGSQGYEQY
TRBV11-3,.,TRBJ1-1,ASSLGGTNTEAF
TRBV30,.,TRBJ2-2,AWIFPGTLVTGELF
TRBV19,.,TRBJ1-1,ASSIDYTGETEAF
TRBV14,.,TRBJ2-2,ASSQDVGGELF
TRBV2,.,TRBJ1-2,ASGDPGTGRNYGYT
TRBV4-1,.,TRBJ1-6,ASSRYGTGGSGNSPLH
TRBV30,few,TRBJ2-5,AWSVAGGRGTQY
TRBV10-3,.,TRBJ1-1,AISRDPAREAF
TRBV4-1,few,TRBJ1-5,ASSRGTGQRTQH
TRBV9,few,TRBJ2-3,ASSPRGLDRGTDTQY
TRBV5-5,.,TRBJ2-3,ASRTPATDTQY
TRBV5-4,few,TRBJ2-1,ASSGGTSGGAHNEQF
TRBV5-6,.,TRBJ2-2,ASSPQWSGELF